Listed below are T cell receptor beta chains from one sample, sequenced in a study of blood T cell repertoires in COVID-19. TCRdb's table, derived via immunoSEQ multiplex PCR, lists solely in-frame clones and lacks some. Of around 200,000 clones detected, around 83% appear once; the ten largest clones hold under 3%. Sequencing was done on a sample of peripheral blood. These receptor sequences come from a man aged 50 or older with active or convalescent COVID-19. Each CDR3 is given with its conserved first and last residue. The order of the fields is CDR3 length, V gene, J gene, D gene, clone size, CDR3 protein, CDR3 DNA. A D gene is named only where the DNA matches it firmly. Not every row has a clone size; where given, it reads once, few, many or a size class.

>15|TRBV18|TRBJ1-1|.|.
CASSPSRVLNTEAFF
TGTGCCAGCTCACCAAGTCGCGTCTTGAACACTGAAGCTTTCTTT
>12|TRBV28|TRBJ1-1|.|few
CASSFSVTEAFF
TGTGCCAGCAGTTTCTCTGTCACTGAAGCTTTCTTT
>13|TRBV19|TRBJ1-5|.|once
CASSVQGNQPQHF
TGTGCCAGTAGTGTCCAGGGTAATCAGCCCCAGCATTTT
>16|TRBV5-1|TRBJ1-6|.|once
CASSWRPGQDDSPLHF
TGCGCCAGCAGCTGGAGGCCCGGGCAGGACGATTCACCCCTCCACTTT
>15|TRBV19|TRBJ1-2|.|.
CASSTPGGGLYGYTF
TGTGCCAGTAGTACCCCCGGGGGGGGTCTATATGGCTACACCTTC
>15|TRBV6-5|TRBJ1-1|TRBD1|.
CASLNSGTGGTEAFF
TGTGCCAGCCTAAATTCGGGGACAGGGGGCACTGAAGCTTTCTTT
>14|TRBV5-1|TRBJ2-5|.|.
CASSLETGQETQYF
TGCGCCAGCAGCTTGGAGACAGGCCAAGAGACCCAGTACTTC
>15|TRBV5-1|TRBJ1-1|TRBD1|.
CASSFARDRNTEAFF
TGCGCCAGCAGCTTCGCCCGGGACAGAAACACTGAAGCTTTCTTT
>13|TRBV2|TRBJ2-1|.|.
CASSWGAGTEQFF
TGTGCCAGCAGTTGGGGTGCGGGAACTGAGCAGTTCTTC
>13|TRBV11-2|TRBJ2-7|.|.
CASSSPYELEQYF
TGTGCCAGCAGCTCCCCCTACGAGCTCGAGCAGTACTTC
>13|TRBV5-1|TRBJ1-4|.|.
CATSDRPNEKLFF
TGCGCCACTTCGGACAGACCTAATGAAAAACTGTTTTTT
>13|TRBV14|TRBJ2-2|.|.
CASSPQDTGELFF
TGTGCCAGCAGCCCCCAGGACACCGGGGAGCTGTTTTTT
>14|TRBV19|TRBJ1-3|.|.
CASNPQGTGNTIYF
TGTGCCAGTAACCCACAGGGAACTGGAAACACCATATATTTT
>14|TRBV5-1|TRBJ1-1|TRBD1|.
CASTLVGTGSEAFF
TGCGCCAGCACCTTGGTTGGGACAGGGAGTGAAGCTTTCTTT
>15|TRBV9|TRBJ1-1|.|.
CASSVEAGWGKEAFF
TGTGCCAGCAGCGTAGAGGCAGGGTGGGGAAAGGAAGCTTTCTTT
>15|TRBV6-4|TRBJ2-3|TRBD1|.
CASSLDRTSTDTQYF
TGTGCCAGCAGTTTGGACAGGACTAGCACAGATACGCAGTATTTT
>16|TRBV3-1/TRBV3-2|TRBJ2-3|TRBD2|.
CASSPGASGRTDTQYF
TGTGCCAGCAGCCCTGGGGCTAGCGGGAGAACAGATACGCAGTATTTT
>15|TRBV3-1/TRBV3-2|TRBJ1-3|.|.
CASSQVFGSGNTIYF
TGTGCCAGCAGCCAAGTATTCGGCTCTGGAAACACCATATATTTT
>13|TRBV18|TRBJ1-2|.|.
CASSQRGGYGYTF
TGTGCCAGCTCACAACGCGGGGGCTATGGCTACACCTTC
>17|TRBV5-1|TRBJ1-1|TRBD1|.
CASSLVGQGAQGTEAFF
TGCGCCAGCAGCTTGGTAGGACAGGGGGCGCAAGGGACTGAAGCTTTCTTT
>15|TRBV5-1|TRBJ2-1|.|.
CASSSPQTNYNEQFF
TGCGCCAGCAGCTCGCCTCAGACTAACTACAATGAGCAGTTCTTC
>14|TRBV27|TRBJ1-6|.|.
CASSKRGIESPLHF
TGTGCCAGCAGTAAAAGGGGGATCGAATCACCCCTCCACTTT
>16|TRBV5-4|TRBJ2-5|TRBD2|.
CASSLASGASQETQYF
TGTGCCAGCAGCTTGGCTAGCGGGGCCTCCCAAGAGACCCAGTACTTC
>15|TRBV27|TRBJ1-6|.|.
CASSVQGLYNSPLHF
TGTGCCAGCAGTGTCCAGGGTTTGTATAATTCACCCCTCCACTTT
>15|TRBV3-1/TRBV3-2|TRBJ1-1|TRBD1|.
CASSPTGLPNTEAFF
TGTGCCAGCAGCCCGACAGGGCTCCCTAACACTGAAGCTTTCTTT
>14|TRBV6-2/TRBV6-3|TRBJ1-5|.|.
CASSTRVRNQPQHF
TGTGCCAGCAGCACCAGGGTTCGCAATCAGCCCCAGCATTTT
>15|TRBV27|TRBJ1-3|.|.
CASSLSRSAGNTIYF
TGTGCCAGCAGTTTGTCGAGGAGTGCTGGAAACACCATATATTTT
>15|TRBV7-6|TRBJ1-1|.|.
CASSPGSPVNTEAFF
TGTGCCAGCAGCCCGGGATCTCCTGTGAACACTGAAGCTTTCTTT
>18|TRBV6-2/TRBV6-3|TRBJ2-2|.|.
CASSYSSHGKRDTGELFF
TGTGCCAGCAGTTACTCGAGTCATGGGAAGCGGGACACCGGGGAGCTGTTTTTT
>13|TRBV6-5|TRBJ1-2|.|few
CASTPTGPYGYTF
TGTGCCAGCACCCCAACAGGGCCCTATGGCTACACCTTC
>14|TRBV29-1|TRBJ1-1|.|.
CSVENRRYTAEAFF
TGCAGCGTTGAAAATCGACGGTATACAGCTGAAGCTTTCTTT
>14|TRBV30|TRBJ1-2|TRBD1|.
CAWMGTGGGYGYTF
TGTGCCTGGATGGGGACAGGCGGCGGGTATGGCTACACCTTC
>17|TRBV19|TRBJ2-5|TRBD2|.
CASSIDLLAGGQETQYF
TGTGCCAGTAGTATAGATTTGCTAGCGGGAGGCCAAGAGACCCAGTACTTC
>16|TRBV5-6|TRBJ2-5|TRBD2|.
CASSPLGGRGQETQYF
TGTGCCAGCAGCCCACTCGGGGGGAGGGGACAAGAGACCCAGTACTTC
>15|TRBV3-1/TRBV3-2|TRBJ2-1|TRBD1|.
CASSSGTGGYNEQFF
TGTGCCAGCAGCTCCGGGACAGGGGGATACAATGAGCAGTTCTTC
>16|TRBV5-5|TRBJ2-5|TRBD1|.
CASSLALTGNQETQYF
TGTGCCAGCAGCTTGGCCTTGACAGGGAATCAAGAGACCCAGTACTTC
>14|TRBV3-1/TRBV3-2|TRBJ1-2|TRBD1|.
CASSQMTGRSGYTF
TGTGCCAGCAGCCAAATGACAGGGCGGAGTGGCTACACCTTC
>12|TRBV10-2|TRBJ2-5|.|.
CASSESYETQYF
TGCGCCAGCAGTGAGTCCTATGAGACCCAGTACTTC
>12|TRBV12-3/TRBV12-4|TRBJ2-5|.|.
CASSLYRETQYF
TGTGCCAGCAGTTTATATCGAGAGACCCAGTACTTC
>18|TRBV19|TRBJ2-2|TRBD2|.
CASSVGLAGDLNTGELFF
TGTGCCAGTAGTGTAGGACTAGCGGGAGATTTGAACACCGGGGAGCTGTTTTTT
>16|TRBV5-1|TRBJ1-2|.|.
CASSSLRGQGSYGYTF
TGCGCCAGCAGCTCTCTTCGAGGCCAGGGTAGCTATGGCTACACCTTC
>15|TRBV7-8|TRBJ2-7|.|many
CASSSLAVSSYEQYF
TGTGCCAGCAGCTCTTTAGCGGTGAGCTCCTACGAGCAGTACTTC
>12|TRBV4-3|TRBJ2-7|TRBD1|once
CASSHAGGEQYF
TGCGCCAGCAGCCATGCAGGGGGCGAGCAGTACTTC
>15|TRBV9|TRBJ2-2|.|few
CASSPRQGFPGELFF
TGTGCCAGCAGCCCTCGCCAGGGGTTCCCCGGGGAGCTGTTTTTT
>11|TRBV30|TRBJ1-1|.|.
CAWGQNTEAFF
TGTGCCTGGGGACAGAACACTGAAGCTTTCTTT
>15|TRBV7-9|TRBJ1-5|.|.
CASSLGGSLNQPQHF
TGTGCCAGCAGCTTAGGGGGCTCCCTAAATCAGCCCCAGCATTTT
>14|TRBV18|TRBJ1-4|.|.
CASSPGAPREKLFF
TGTGCCAGCTCACCAGGGGCACCGCGAGAAAAACTGTTTTTT
>13|TRBV6-5|TRBJ1-6|.|.
CASTSDWNSPLHF
TGTGCCAGCACCTCGGACTGGAATTCACCCCTCCACTTT
>13|TRBV5-6|TRBJ2-7|.|.
CASSLGRGHEQYF
TGTGCCAGCAGCTTGGGCAGGGGCCACGAGCAGTACTTC
>16|TRBV11-2|TRBJ2-7|.|.
CASSFLLGGLSYEQYF
TGTGCCAGCAGCTTCCTTTTGGGGGGACTTTCCTACGAGCAGTACTTC
>16|TRBV6-6|TRBJ1-5|.|.
CASSLKAGNSNQPQHF
TGTGCCAGCAGTTTAAAAGCAGGGAATAGCAATCAGCCCCAGCATTTT
>14|TRBV4-2|TRBJ2-2|.|.
CASSPPGNTGELFF
TGTGCCAGCAGCCCCCCAGGGAACACCGGGGAGCTGTTTTTT